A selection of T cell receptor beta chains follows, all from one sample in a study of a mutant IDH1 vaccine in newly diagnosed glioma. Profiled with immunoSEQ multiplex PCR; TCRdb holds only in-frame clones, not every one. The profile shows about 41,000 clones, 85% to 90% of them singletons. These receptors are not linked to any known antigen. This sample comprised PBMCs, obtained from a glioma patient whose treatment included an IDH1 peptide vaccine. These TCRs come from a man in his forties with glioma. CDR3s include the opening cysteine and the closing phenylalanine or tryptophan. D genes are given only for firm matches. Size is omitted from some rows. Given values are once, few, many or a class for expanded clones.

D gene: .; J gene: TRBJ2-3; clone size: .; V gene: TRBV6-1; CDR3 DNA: TGTGCCAGCCAAACCTTGCGGGGCGCAGATACGCAGTATTTT; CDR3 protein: CASQTLRGADTQYF
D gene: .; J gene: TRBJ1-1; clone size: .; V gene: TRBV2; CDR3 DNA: TGTGCCAGCCCGGGGGGGCGTGGATGGTCGACCACTGAAGCTTTCTTT; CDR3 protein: CASPGGRGWSTTEAFF
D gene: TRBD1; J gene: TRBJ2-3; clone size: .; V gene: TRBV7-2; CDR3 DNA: TGTGCCAGCAGCAATGACAGGGCAGATACGCAGTATTTT; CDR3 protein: CASSNDRADTQYF
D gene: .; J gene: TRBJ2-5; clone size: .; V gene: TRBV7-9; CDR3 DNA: TGTGCCAGCAGCTTAGATGACTTCCAAGAGACCCAGTACTTC; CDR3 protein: CASSLDDFQETQYF
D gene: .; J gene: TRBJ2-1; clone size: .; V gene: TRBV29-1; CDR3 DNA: TGCAGCGTTCGTCAGGATCGCTGGGAACAGTTCTTC; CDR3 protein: CSVRQDRWEQFF
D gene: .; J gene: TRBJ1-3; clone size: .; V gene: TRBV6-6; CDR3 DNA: TGTGCCAGCGCCCGTCGGGACACCATATATTTT; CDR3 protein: CASARRDTIYF
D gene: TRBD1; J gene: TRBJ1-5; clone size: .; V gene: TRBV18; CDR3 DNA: TGTGCCAGCTCACCATCCTTACAGGGGGCAGGTGGGCCCCAGCATTTT; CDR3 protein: CASSPSLQGAGGPQHF
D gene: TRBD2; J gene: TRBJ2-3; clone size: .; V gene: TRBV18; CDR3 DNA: TGTGCCAGCTCATCCCGAGGGCGGGAGGTCGTCGGTACGCAGTATTTT; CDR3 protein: CASSSRGREVVGTQYF
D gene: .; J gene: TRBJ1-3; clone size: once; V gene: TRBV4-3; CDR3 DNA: TGCGCCAGCAGCCAAAAGATCCCCGGGAACTCTGGAAACACCATATATTTT; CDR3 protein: CASSQKIPGNSGNTIYF
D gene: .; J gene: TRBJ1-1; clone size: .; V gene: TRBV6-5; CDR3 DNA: TGTGCCAGCAGTTACGGGTTATACACTGAAGCTTTCTTT; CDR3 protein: CASSYGLYTEAFF